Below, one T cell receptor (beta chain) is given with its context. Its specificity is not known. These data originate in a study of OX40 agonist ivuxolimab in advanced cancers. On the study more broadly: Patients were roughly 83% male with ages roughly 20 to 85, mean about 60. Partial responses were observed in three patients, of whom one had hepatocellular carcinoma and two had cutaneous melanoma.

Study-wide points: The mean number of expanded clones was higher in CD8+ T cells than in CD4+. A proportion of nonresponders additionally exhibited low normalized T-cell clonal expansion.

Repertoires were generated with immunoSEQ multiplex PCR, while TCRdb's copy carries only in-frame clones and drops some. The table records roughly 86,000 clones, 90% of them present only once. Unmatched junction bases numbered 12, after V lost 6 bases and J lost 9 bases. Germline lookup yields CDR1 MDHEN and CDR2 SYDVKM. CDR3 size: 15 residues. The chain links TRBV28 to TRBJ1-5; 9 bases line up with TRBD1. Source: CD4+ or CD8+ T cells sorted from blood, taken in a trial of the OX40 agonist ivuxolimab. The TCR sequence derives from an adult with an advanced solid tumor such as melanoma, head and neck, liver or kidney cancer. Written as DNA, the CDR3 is TGTGCCAGCAGCGATAACAGGGGGCCGAGGCTGCCCCAGCATTTT. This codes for CASSDNRGPRLPQHF.